Presented here are 27 T cell receptor beta chains from one specimen sequenced in a study of shared clonotypes between healthy human individuals. CD45RO negativity and positive selection for CCR7 defined naive CD8 cells, a population that excluded terminally differentiated effector memory CD45RA+ cells. Data came from immunoSEQ multiplex PCR; TCRdb stores just in-frame clones and leaves some out. The sample lists some 2,000,000 clones, approximately 94% occurring once. Sequencing was performed on naive CD8+ T cells sorted from blood. The receptors here all came from a man between 18 and 29 years old in good health.

The V gene is TRBV10-3, the J gene TRBJ1-2, with 7 bases that match TRBD1. This CDR3 contains 16 residues. With 2 bases clipped from V and 4 bases from J, the junction kept 10 bases outside the gene matches. The germline V gene encodes CDR1 ENHRY and CDR2 SYGVKD. The chain's CDR3 is CAISEETGAALYGYTF. The CDR3 nucleotides read TGTGCCATCAGTGAGGAAACAGGGGCGGCCCTCTATGGCTACACCTTC.

The chain employs TRBV7-8 and TRBJ2-1, with D possibly being TRBD1 or TRBD2 (6 bases each). V lost 5 bases and J lost 9, with 17 bases in between. The germline CDR1 and CDR2 sequences are SGHVS and FQNEAQ. The CDR3 is 14 amino acids. The CDR3 sequence: CASSTQAGEVEQFF. The CDR3 DNA is TGTGCCAGCAGCACCCAGGCAGGGGAGGTTGAGCAGTTCTTC.

A single count supports this clone. Other nucleotide sequences from this sample produce the same CDR3. The chain uses TRBV27 and TRBJ1-2; D possibly corresponds to TRBD1 (5 bases). Trimming cost V 0 bases and J 4 bases, with 12 bases left between them. The V gene's germline CDR1 is MNHEY and CDR2 SMNVEV (reference sequence). The CDR3 length is 15 residues. The CDR3 DNA sequence: TGTGCCAGCAGTTTATCGGGGGGAGCTATCTATGGCTACACCTTC. Residues: CASSLSGGAIYGYTF.

The gene calls are TRBV6-1 and TRBJ2-5, with TRBD1 as a possible D gene (6 bases). The germline V gene encodes CDR1 MNHNS and CDR2 SASEGT. The V and J ends lost 3 bases and 4 bases respectively, with 12 bases between them. The CDR3 is 14 residues long. DNA of the CDR3: TGTGCCAGCAGTGATCAATGGACAGTAGAGACCCAGTACTTC. Encoded protein: CASSDQWTVETQYF.

This clone was seen a few times. The CDR3 is CASSPYPEADTQYF. The CDR3 DNA sequence: TGCGCCAGCAGCCCATATCCGGAGGCAGATACGCAGTATTTT. The J gene is TRBJ2-3, the V gene TRBV5-1; a weak D match, TRBD2 (5 bases). In germline, CDR1 is SGHRS, CDR2 YFSETQ. The CDR3 is 14 residues long. V was clipped by 4 bases and J by 4 bases, with 13 bases between them.

This clone was seen once. The J gene is TRBJ1-1, the V gene TRBV4-3, with D unclear. This CDR3 is built from 16 residues. Deletions cut 0 bases from V and 0 bases from J, with 11 bases between. Per the germline V gene, CDR1 is LGHNA and CDR2 is YSLEER. Here the CDR3 DNA reads TGCGCCAGCAGCCAAGATGAGCAGCTCATGAACACTGAAGCTTTCTTT. It encodes CASSQDEQLMNTEAFF.

The chain employs TRBV7-8 and TRBJ2-7; D perhaps matches TRBD2 (6 bases). V shed 5 bases and J shed 1 base, with 18 bases lying between them. This CDR3 has 16 residues. The germline V gene has CDR1 SGHVS and CDR2 FQNEAQ. The CDR3 DNA is TGTGCCAGCAGCCCCCCCGGGCTAGCGTCATCCTACGAGCAGTACTTC. This codes for CASSPPGLASSYEQYF.

The chain employs TRBV6-1 and TRBJ2-1; D unclear. CDR3 size: 12 residues. Trimming stripped 10 bases from V and 4 bases from J, with 11 bases between. From germline, CDR1 is MNHNS and CDR2 SASEGT. The CDR3 is CAIGPQYNEQFF. The DNA for the CDR3 is TGTGCCATTGGACCCCAATACAATGAGCAGTTCTTC.

This chain links TRBV18 with TRBJ2-2, with D hard to call. V was trimmed by 6 bases and J by 2 bases, leaving 16 bases between them. From germline, CDR1 is KGHSH and CDR2 LQKENI. CDR3 size: 16 residues. The DNA for the CDR3 is TGTGCCAGCTCCCACGACTCGAGCGAAAACACCGGGGAGCTGTTTTTT. It yields the protein CASSHDSSENTGELFF.

This rearrangement joins TRBV6-5 to TRBJ2-1; TRBD2 matches at 7 bases. The CDR3 sequence is 15 residues long. The germline CDR1 and CDR2 sequences are MNHEY and SVGAGI. J was trimmed by 5 bases and V by 7 bases; bases with no gene match: 11. The CDR3 here is CASNLGRAGDNEQFF. For the CDR3, the DNA is TGTGCCAGCAACCTCGGCCGGGCGGGGGACAATGAGCAGTTCTTC.

This clone was found once. This chain links TRBV9 with TRBJ2-3; D may match TRBD1 or TRBD2 (6 bases each). Germline loops: CDR1 SGDLS, CDR2 YYNGEE. This CDR3 region has 16 residues. V was cut by 0 bases and J by 0 bases, with 11 bases left in between. For the CDR3, the DNA is TGTGCCAGCAGCGTAGAGTGGGGGGCTAGCACAGATACGCAGTATTTT. Protein: CASSVEWGASTDTQYF.

The rearrangement uses TRBV5-4 and TRBJ2-5; D is possibly TRBD1 or TRBD2 (6 bases each). CDR1 and CDR2 from the germline V gene are SGHNT and YYREEE (reference sequence). The CDR3 loop spans 16 amino acids. The V and J ends lost 1 base and 5 bases respectively, with 18 bases between them. CDR3 coding DNA: TGTGCCAGCAGCTTGTGGGCCGGGGGCCCTTACGAGACCCAGTACTTC. It specifies CASSLWAGGPYETQYF.

The rearrangement uses TRBV7-6 and TRBJ1-1, with TRBD1 matching 8 bases. The germline gives CDR1 SGHVS, CDR2 FNYEAQ. The CDR3 extends over 13 amino acids. Germline trimming cut 4 bases from V and 6 bases from J; bases unmatched to any gene: 4. As DNA, the CDR3 is TGTGCCAGCAGCTCAGTACAGGGGGCTGAAGCTTTCTTT. Protein product: CASSSVQGAEAFF.

V gene TRBV5-4 combines with J gene TRBJ1-1, with unresolved D. The CDR3 contains 15 residues. V lost 0 bases and J lost 0, with 9 bases in between. Germline V lookup: CDR1 SGHNT, CDR2 YYREEE (reference sequence). The CDR3 DNA follows: TGTGCCAGCAGCTTGGCGGTCAGTTTGAACACTGAAGCTTTCTTT. Translation: CASSLAVSLNTEAFF.

This rearrangement joins TRBV15 to TRBJ2-2; D gene ambiguous. This CDR3 spans 12 amino acids. From germline, CDR1 is LNHNV and CDR2 YYDKDF (reference sequence). Trimming left V 9 bases short and J 4 bases short, with 9 bases between. The CDR3 bases are TGTGCCACACAAGGCACCACCGGGGAGCTGTTTTTT. This codes for CATQGTTGELFF. Together with reference TRBV15 and TRBJ2-2, the CDR3 gives the full variable domain: DAMVIQNPRYQVTQFGKPVTLSCSQTLNHNVMYWYQQKSSQAPKLLFHYYDKDFNNEADTPDNFQSRRPNTSFCFLDIRSPGLGDTAMYLCATQGTTGELFFGEGSRLTVL.

The chain couples TRBV2 to TRBJ2-1; TRBD2 agrees at 14 bases. Germline V gene data show CDR1 as SNHLY and CDR2 as FYNNEI. The CDR3 spans 15 residues. Trimming removed 6 bases from V and 4 bases from J; junction bases left unmatched: 2. In DNA form, the CDR3 reads TGTGCCAGCAGGGGGACTAGCGGGGGTTACAATGAGCAGTTCTTC. Translating gives CASRGTSGGYNEQFF.

The chain has TRBV5-1 and TRBJ2-5, with 9 positions matching TRBD1. Germline trimming cut 0 bases from V and 5 bases from J; bases unmatched to any gene: 5. Looked up from germline, CDR1 is SGHRS and CDR2 is YFSETQ. The CDR3 consists of 15 residues. Written as DNA, the CDR3 is TGCGCCAGCAGCTTGGAGGGGACAGGGATGGAGACCCAGTACTTC. It encodes CASSLEGTGMETQYF.

The V call is TRBV11-2, the J call TRBJ2-7; 8 bases match TRBD2. J lost 4 bases, V lost 8 bases, and 13 bases had no gene match. This CDR3 comprises 15 residues. Germline V gives CDR1 SGHAT, CDR2 FQNNGV. The DNA of the CDR3 is TGTGCCAGCTCAGCGCCGTTCGGGAGGGAGTACGAGCAGTACTTC. Its translation: CASSAPFGREYEQYF.

This rearrangement joins TRBV12-5 to TRBJ2-7, with D perhaps assigned TRBD1 or TRBD2 (5 bases each). The germline V gene encodes CDR1 LGHNT and CDR2 FRNRAP. The CDR3 contains 14 residues. Trimming stripped 1 base from V and 0 bases from J, with 7 bases between. The CDR3 DNA follows: TGTGCTAGTGGTTTGGGGGACGCCTCCTACGAGCAGTACTTC. Encoded protein: CASGLGDASYEQYF.

The chain couples TRBV9 to TRBJ2-7; weak D call: TRBD2 (6 bases). Trimming removed 3 bases from V and 7 bases from J, with 14 bases in between. The CDR3 has 13 residues. In germline, CDR1 is SGDLS, CDR2 YYNGEE. CDR3 sequence (DNA): TGTGCCAGCAGCGCGGACGCGGGGCGGGAGCAGTACTTC. Its protein product is CASSADAGREQYF.

This clone was observed a single time. Other DNA sequences in the sample encode the same CDR3. This chain uses TRBV5-4 with TRBJ2-7; D uncertain. The V end was cut by 5 bases, the J end by 0 bases, with 6 bases between. The CDR3 runs 12 residues. In germline, CDR1 is SGHNT, CDR2 YYREEE (reference sequence). CDR3 sequence (DNA): TGTGCCAGCAGTTTCGACTCCTACGAGCAGTACTTC. Its protein is CASSFDSYEQYF.

The chain recombines TRBV4-2 with TRBJ2-2, with TRBD1 as a possible D gene (5 bases). Trimming removed 2 bases from V and 0 bases from J, with 10 bases in between. CDR1 LGHNA and CDR2 YNFKEQ come from the germline V gene. The CDR3 spans 16 residues. CDR3 residues: CASSQPTGANTGELFF. Written as DNA, the CDR3 is TGTGCCAGCAGCCAACCCACAGGCGCGAACACCGGGGAGCTGTTTTTT.

The chain couples TRBV18 to TRBJ1-6, with D perhaps matching TRBD1 (5 bases). Trimming left V 3 bases short and J 10 bases short, with 10 bases between. Germline lookup yields CDR1 KGHSH and CDR2 LQKENI. This CDR3 is 13 amino acids long. As DNA, the CDR3 is TGTGCCAGCTCACCCCGCAGGGAATCACCCCTCCACTTT. It translates to CASSPRRESPLHF.

The CDR3: CASGTSRPDTQYF. CDR3 in DNA: TGTGCCAGCGGGACCTCCCGGCCAGATACGCAGTATTTT. The genes are TRBV27 and TRBJ2-3; either TRBD1 or TRBD2 may supply D (5 bases each). Between the trimmed V and J ends, which lost 8 bases and 4 bases, there was a span of 13 bases. Germline V gene data show CDR1 as MNHEY and CDR2 as SMNVEV (reference sequence). CDR3 size: 13 residues.

V is TRBV5-1 and J is TRBJ2-7; D possibly matches TRBD1 or TRBD2 (5 bases each). There are 14 residues in the CDR3. Germline V gene data show CDR1 as SGHRS and CDR2 as YFSETQ. Trimming left V 3 bases short and J 5 bases short, with 15 bases between. CDR3: CASSYAGTGNEQYF. The DNA of the CDR3 is TGCGCCAGCAGCTATGCCGGGACGGGAAACGAGCAGTACTTC.

Remarks on this clone: This specimen includes other DNA sequences encoding the same CDR3. This chain connects TRBV7-6 to TRBJ2-1; tentatively, D is TRBD2 (6 bases). This CDR3 is 12 amino acids long. Trimming took 5 bases from V and 8 from J, leaving 10 bases between them. Germline V gene data show CDR1 as SGHVS and CDR2 as FNYEAQ. This CDR3 reads CASSPGGYEQFF. CDR3 sequence (DNA): TGTGCCAGCAGCCCCGGGGGATATGAGCAGTTCTTC. The variable domain in full, completed from reference TRBV7-6 and TRBJ2-1, reads GAGVSQSPRYKVTKRGQDVALRCDPISGHVSLYWYRQALGQGPEFLTYFNYEAQQDKSGLPNDRFSAERPEGSISTLTIQRTEQRDSAMYRCASSPGGYEQFFGPGTRLTVL.

This rearrangement joins TRBV27 to TRBJ2-1, with a possible D match to TRBD2 (5 bases). Germline V gene lookup returns CDR1 MNHEY and CDR2 SMNVEV (reference sequence). V gave up 0 bases and J gave up 1 base, with 10 bases separating them. The CDR3 sequence is 16 residues long. CDR3 loop: CASSLSTKPSYNEQFF. The CDR3 DNA is TGTGCCAGCAGTTTATCGACTAAACCATCCTACAATGAGCAGTTCTTC.